Each of the 14 T cell receptor beta chains below was sequenced from the same sample in a study of graft-versus-host responses after intestinal transplantation. What these receptors recognize is not known. TCRdb's table, derived via immunoSEQ multiplex PCR, lists solely in-frame clones and lacks some. The sample consists of over 120,000 clones, approximately 91% of them appearing once. Sequencing used unstimulated CD4+ T cells sorted from spleen or lymph node cells, obtained before intestinal transplant. The source is a human donor who received an intestinal transplant.

V and J are TRBV10-1 and TRBJ2-1; D perhaps matches TRBD1 (5 bases). This CDR3 has 14 residues. Trimming shortened V by 4 bases and J by 4 bases, and 11 bases separated the two germline ends. Germline CDR1 WNHNN, CDR2 SYGVQD (reference sequence). CDR3 bases: TGCGCCAGCAGTGGAACGAAGGGGTACAATGAGCAGTTCTTC. Protein: CASSGTKGYNEQFF.

This sequence joins TRBV5-6 and TRBJ2-3, with D perhaps matching TRBD2 (6 bases). V lost 4 bases, J lost 2 bases, and 14 bases lay in between. There are 15 residues in the CDR3. Germline V lookup: CDR1 SGHDT, CDR2 YYEEEE. The CDR3 sequence: CASSPTRAPTDTQYF. The CDR3 DNA follows: TGTGCCAGCAGCCCGACTAGGGCCCCCACAGATACGCAGTATTTT.

The V call is TRBV15, the J call TRBJ1-5, with unresolved D. The V end lost 8 bases, the J end lost 7 bases, and 12 bases lay between the germline ends. Germline V gene lookup returns CDR1 LNHNV and CDR2 YYDKDF (reference sequence). The length of the CDR3 is 12 residues. This CDR3 is CATAMGFQPQHF. The DNA of the CDR3 is TGTGCCACCGCCATGGGGTTCCAGCCCCAGCATTTT.

The chain is built from TRBV18 and TRBJ1-3; tentatively, D is TRBD1 (5 bases). The V gene's germline CDR1 is KGHSH and CDR2 LQKENI. V was trimmed by 2 bases and J by 0 bases, leaving 11 bases between them. The CDR3 runs to 16 residues. Here the CDR3 reads CASSPSRGDSGNTIYF. DNA of the CDR3: TGTGCCAGCTCACCAAGTCGAGGGGACTCTGGAAACACCATATATTTT.

The chain links TRBV19 to TRBJ2-2, with TRBD1 matching 9 bases. Germline loops: CDR1 LNHDA, CDR2 SQIVND (reference sequence). Trimming removed 1 base from V and 6 bases from J; junction bases left unmatched: 0. The CDR3 is 14 amino acids. CDR3 loop: CASSIGQGAGELFF. CDR3 DNA sequence: TGTGCCAGTAGTATAGGACAGGGGGCCGGGGAGCTGTTTTTT. The full variable domain, its missing parts supplied by reference TRBV19 and TRBJ2-2, is DGGITQSPKYLFRKEGQNVTLSCEQNLNHDAMYWYRQDPGQGLRLIYYSQIVNDFQKGDIAEGYSVSREKKESFPLTVTSAQKNPTAFYLCASSIGQGAGELFFGEGSRLTVL.

V gene TRBV5-1 combines with J gene TRBJ2-5; 9 nucleotides line up with TRBD1. The germline CDR1 and CDR2 sequences are SGHRS and YFSETQ. The CDR3 has 15 amino acids. Trimming at V came to 4 bases and at J to 4 bases, leaving 8 bases not matched to a gene. CDR3 in amino acids: CASSKARQGGETQYF. The CDR3 DNA is TGCGCCAGCAGCAAAGCGAGACAGGGGGGAGAGACCCAGTACTTC.

The chain joins TRBV7-8 to TRBJ2-5; D assignment may be TRBD1 or TRBD2 (5 bases each). The CDR3 is 16 amino acids. Deletions cut 7 bases from V and 1 base from J, with 19 bases between. Looked up from germline, CDR1 is SGHVS and CDR2 is FQNEAQ. This CDR3 reads CASTEPLVGTQETQYF. In nucleotides, the CDR3 is TGTGCCAGCACCGAACCCTTGGTAGGGACCCAAGAGACCCAGTACTTC.

V usage is TRBV28 and J usage is TRBJ2-7; no clear D gene. The V and J ends lost 6 bases and 2 bases respectively, with 5 bases between them. The CDR3 has 11 amino acids. The germline CDR1 and CDR2 sequences are MDHEN and SYDVKM. In DNA, the CDR3 is TGTGCCAGCAGGGTAGCCTACGAGCAGTACTTC. Encoded protein: CASRVAYEQYF.

The V and J genes are TRBV28 and TRBJ1-5; D gene unclear. V gave up 1 base and J gave up 2 bases, with 6 bases separating them. The germline V gene has CDR1 MDHEN and CDR2 SYDVKM. CDR3 length equals 14 residues. The CDR3 nucleotides are TGTGCCAGCAGTTTATATAGGGGCAATCAGCCCCAGCATTTT. It yields the protein CASSLYRGNQPQHF. The entire variable domain, with the rest obtained from reference TRBV28 and TRBJ1-5, is as follows: DVKVTQSSRYLVKRTGEKVFLECVQDMDHENMFWYRQDPGLGLRLIYFSYDVKMKEKGDIPEGYSVSREKKERFSLILESASTNQTSMYLCASSLYRGNQPQHFGDGTRLSIL.

The genes are TRBV11-2 and TRBJ2-4, with D perhaps matching TRBD1 (6 bases). The CDR3 covers 15 residues. Germline CDR1 SGHAT, CDR2 FQNNGV. Trimming took off 2 bases at V and 6 bases at J, with 14 bases between the two ends. CDR3 residues: CASSLLPSQGNIQYF. CDR3 coding DNA: TGTGCCAGCAGCTTATTGCCATCACAGGGAAACATTCAGTACTTC. Supplemented by reference TRBV11-2 and TRBJ2-4, the full variable domain reads EAGVAQSPRYKIIEKRQSVAFWCNPISGHATLYWYQQILGQGPKLLIQFQNNGVVDDSQLPKDRFSAERLKGVDSTLKIQPAKLEDSAVYLCASSLLPSQGNIQYFGAGTRLSVL.

Only one count was recorded for this clone. This chain connects TRBV7-3 to TRBJ2-1; D gene unclear. This CDR3 is 14 amino acids long. Per the germline V gene, CDR1 is SGHTA and CDR2 is FQGTGA. V gave up 5 bases and J gave up 0 bases, with 8 bases separating them. The DNA for the CDR3 is TGTGCCAGCAGCCCATTGAGCTCCTACAATGAGCAGTTCTTC. Amino acids: CASSPLSSYNEQFF.

This clone was counted once. The rearrangement links TRBV6-5 to TRBJ2-1, with 12 bases lining up with TRBD2. J gave up 6 bases and V 2 bases, and 5 bases lay outside the gene matches. Germline lookup yields CDR1 MNHEY and CDR2 SVGAGI. The CDR3 runs to 16 residues. For the CDR3, the DNA is TGTGCCAGCAGTTACCTGCTAGCGGGAGGGCTCAATGAGCAGTTCTTC. This gives the protein CASSYLLAGGLNEQFF.

This chain uses TRBV6-1 with TRBJ1-5; the D is unclear. The CDR3 is made up of 13 amino acids. CDR1 and CDR2 (germline): MNHNS, SASEGT. V gave up 3 bases and J gave up 6 bases, with 9 bases separating them. The CDR3 is CASSDRVSQPQHF. CDR3 nucleotide sequence: TGTGCCAGCAGTGATAGGGTGAGTCAGCCCCAGCATTTT.

The V gene is TRBV30, the J gene TRBJ1-6; D ambiguous. The CDR3 totals 14 residues. V was clipped by 0 bases and J by 5 bases, with 8 bases between them. Germline V CDR1 and CDR2: GTSNPN, SVGIG (reference sequence). CDR3 nucleotides: TGTGCCTGGAGTGTTTCAGTAAATAATTCACCCCTCCACTTT. Translating it yields CAWSVSVNNSPLHF.